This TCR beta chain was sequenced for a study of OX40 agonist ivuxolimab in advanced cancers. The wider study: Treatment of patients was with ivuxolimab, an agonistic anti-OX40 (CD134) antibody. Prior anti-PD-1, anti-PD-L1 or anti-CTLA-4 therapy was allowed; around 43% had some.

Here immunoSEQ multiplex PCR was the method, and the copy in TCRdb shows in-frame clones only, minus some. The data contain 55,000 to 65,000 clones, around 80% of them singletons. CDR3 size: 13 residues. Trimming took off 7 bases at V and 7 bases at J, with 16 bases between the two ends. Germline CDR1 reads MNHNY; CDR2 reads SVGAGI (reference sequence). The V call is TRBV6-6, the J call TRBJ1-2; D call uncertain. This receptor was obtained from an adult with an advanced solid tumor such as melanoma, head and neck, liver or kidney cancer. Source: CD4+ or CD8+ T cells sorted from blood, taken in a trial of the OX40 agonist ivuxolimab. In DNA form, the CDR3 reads TGTGCCAGCACCCCGAGGGTGGAGATTGGCTACACCTTC. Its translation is CASTPRVEIGYTF.